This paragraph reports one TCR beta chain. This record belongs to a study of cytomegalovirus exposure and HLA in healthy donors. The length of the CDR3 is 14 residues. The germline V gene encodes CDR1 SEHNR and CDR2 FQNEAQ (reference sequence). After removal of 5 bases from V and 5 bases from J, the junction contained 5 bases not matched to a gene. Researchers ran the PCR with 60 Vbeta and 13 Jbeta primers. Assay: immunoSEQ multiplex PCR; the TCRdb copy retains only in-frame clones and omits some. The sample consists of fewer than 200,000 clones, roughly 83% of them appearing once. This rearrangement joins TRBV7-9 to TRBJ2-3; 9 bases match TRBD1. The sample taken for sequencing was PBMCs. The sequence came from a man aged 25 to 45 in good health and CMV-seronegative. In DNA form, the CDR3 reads TGTGCCAGCAGCCCGGACAGGGGAGGAGATACGCAGTATTTT. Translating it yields CASSPDRGGDTQYF.